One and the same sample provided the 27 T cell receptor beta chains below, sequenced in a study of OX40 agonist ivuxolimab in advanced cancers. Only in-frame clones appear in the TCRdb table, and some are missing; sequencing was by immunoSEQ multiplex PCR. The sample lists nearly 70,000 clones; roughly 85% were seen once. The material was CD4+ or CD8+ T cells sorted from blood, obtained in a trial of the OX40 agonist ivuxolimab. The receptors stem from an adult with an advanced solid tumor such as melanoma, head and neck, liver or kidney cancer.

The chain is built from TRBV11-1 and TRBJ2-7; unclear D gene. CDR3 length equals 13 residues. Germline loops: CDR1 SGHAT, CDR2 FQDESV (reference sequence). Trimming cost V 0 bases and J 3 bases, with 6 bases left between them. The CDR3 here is CASSLAAHYEQYF. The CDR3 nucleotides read TGTGCCAGCAGCTTAGCCGCACACTACGAGCAGTACTTC.

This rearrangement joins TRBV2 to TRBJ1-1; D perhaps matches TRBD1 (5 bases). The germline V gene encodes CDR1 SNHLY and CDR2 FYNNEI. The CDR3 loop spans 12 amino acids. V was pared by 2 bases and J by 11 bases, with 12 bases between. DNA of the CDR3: TGTGCCAGCAGTGAAAATCGGGACCTGGCTTTCTTT. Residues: CASSENRDLAFF.

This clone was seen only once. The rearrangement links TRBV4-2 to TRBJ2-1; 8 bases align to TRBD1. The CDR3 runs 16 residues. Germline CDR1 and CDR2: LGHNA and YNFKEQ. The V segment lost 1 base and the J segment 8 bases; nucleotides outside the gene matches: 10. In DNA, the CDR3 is TGTGCCAGCAGCCAAGGGGCAGGGGGCGGTTTAGATGAGCAGTTCTTC. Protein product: CASSQGAGGGLDEQFF.

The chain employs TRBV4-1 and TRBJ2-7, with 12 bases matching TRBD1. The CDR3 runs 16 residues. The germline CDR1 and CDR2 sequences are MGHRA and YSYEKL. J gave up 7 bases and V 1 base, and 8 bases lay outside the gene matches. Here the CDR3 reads CASSQGGGQGAFEQYF. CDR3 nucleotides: TGCGCCAGCAGCCAAGGAGGGGGACAGGGGGCCTTTGAGCAGTACTTC.

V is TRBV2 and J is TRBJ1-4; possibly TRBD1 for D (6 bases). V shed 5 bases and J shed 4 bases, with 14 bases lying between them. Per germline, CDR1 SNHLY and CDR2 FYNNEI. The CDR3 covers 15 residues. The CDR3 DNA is TGTGCCAGCAGTTTCGTAGGGGGGGATAATGAAAAACTGTTTTTT. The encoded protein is CASSFVGGDNEKLFF.

Here the CDR3 DNA reads TGTGCCAGCAGCTTAGCTGGGGGAACGGGCGAGCAGTACTTC. It translates to CASSLAGGTGEQYF. The genes are TRBV11-3 and TRBJ2-7; D is possibly TRBD1 or TRBD2 (5 bases each). Between the trimmed V and J ends, which lost 1 base and 6 bases, there was a span of 13 bases. CDR1 is SGHNT, CDR2 YENEEA, per germline. This CDR3 region has 14 residues. Using reference TRBV11-3 and TRBJ2-7 for the parts outside the CDR3, the full variable domain is EAGVVQSPRYKIIEKKQPVAFWCNPISGHNTLYWYLQNLGQGPELLIRYENEEAVDDSQLPKDRFSAERLKGVDSTLKIQPAELGDSAVYLCASSLAGGTGEQYFGPGTRLTVT.

The CDR3 DNA is TGTGCCAGCAGCTTAGCGGGGACAGGTAGCGCTGAAGCTTTCTTT. Protein sequence: CASSLAGTGSAEAFF. The chain joins TRBV6-5 to TRBJ1-1; 8 bases fit TRBD1. With V trimmed by 6 bases and J by 6 bases, 12 bases remained unmatched. Germline lookup yields CDR1 MNHEY and CDR2 SVGAGI. The CDR3 length is 15 residues.

CDR3 bases: TGTGCCAGCAGCTTAGGGCAGCACTATGGCTACACCTTC. It specifies CASSLGQHYGYTF. This chain connects TRBV7-8 to TRBJ1-2; D gene unclear. CDR3 length: 13 residues. CDR1 SGHVS and CDR2 FQNEAQ come from the germline V gene. The V end lost 1 base, the J end lost 3 bases, and 6 bases lay between the germline ends.

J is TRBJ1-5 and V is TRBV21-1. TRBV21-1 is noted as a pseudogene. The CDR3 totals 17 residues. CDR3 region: CASSNPLGSYSNQPQHF. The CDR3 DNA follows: TGTGCCAGCAGCAATCCCTTGGGGTCATATAGCAATCAGCCCCAGCATTTT.

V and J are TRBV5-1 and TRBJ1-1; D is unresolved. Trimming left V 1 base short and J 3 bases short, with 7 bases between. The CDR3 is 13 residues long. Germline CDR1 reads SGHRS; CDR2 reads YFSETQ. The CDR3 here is CASSLRADTEAFF. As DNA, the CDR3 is TGCGCCAGCAGCTTGAGGGCAGACACTGAAGCTTTCTTT. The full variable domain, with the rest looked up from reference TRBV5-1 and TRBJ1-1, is KAGVTQTPRYLIKTRGQQVTLSCSPISGHRSVSWYQQTPGQGLQFLFEYFSETQRNKGNFPGRFSGRQFSNSRSEMNVSTLELGDSALYLCASSLRADTEAFFGQGTRLTVV.

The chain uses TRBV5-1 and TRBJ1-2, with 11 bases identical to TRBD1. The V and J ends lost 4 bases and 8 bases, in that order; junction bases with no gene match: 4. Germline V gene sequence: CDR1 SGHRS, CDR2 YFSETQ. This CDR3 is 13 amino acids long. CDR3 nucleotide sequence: TGCGCCAGCAGCCTGGACAGGGGGCAGGGCTACACCTTC. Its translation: CASSLDRGQGYTF.

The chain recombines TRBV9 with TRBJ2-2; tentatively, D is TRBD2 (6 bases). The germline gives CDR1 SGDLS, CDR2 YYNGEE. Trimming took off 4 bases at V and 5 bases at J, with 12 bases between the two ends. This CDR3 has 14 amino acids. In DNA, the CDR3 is TGTGCCAGCAGCCCCACGGGGGTGACCGGGGAGCTGTTTTTT. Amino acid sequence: CASSPTGVTGELFF. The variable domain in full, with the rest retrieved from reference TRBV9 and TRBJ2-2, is DSGVTQTPKHLITATGQRVTLRCSPRSGDLSVYWYQQSLDQGLQFLIQYYNGEERAKGNILERFSAQQFPDLHSELNLSSLELGDSALYFCASSPTGVTGELFFGEGSRLTVL.

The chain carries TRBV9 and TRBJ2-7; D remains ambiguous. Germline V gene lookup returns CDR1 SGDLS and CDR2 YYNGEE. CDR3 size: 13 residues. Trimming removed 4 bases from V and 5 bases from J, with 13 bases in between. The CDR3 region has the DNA TGTGCCAGCAGCTACCGAATAAGCAACGAGCAGTACTTC. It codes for CASSYRISNEQYF.

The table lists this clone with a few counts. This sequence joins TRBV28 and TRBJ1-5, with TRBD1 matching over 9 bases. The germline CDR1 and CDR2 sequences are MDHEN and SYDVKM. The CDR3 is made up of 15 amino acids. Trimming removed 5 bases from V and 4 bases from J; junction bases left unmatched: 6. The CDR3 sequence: CASSGQGFGNQPQHF. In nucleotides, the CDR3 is TGTGCCAGCAGTGGACAGGGGTTTGGGAATCAGCCCCAGCATTTT.

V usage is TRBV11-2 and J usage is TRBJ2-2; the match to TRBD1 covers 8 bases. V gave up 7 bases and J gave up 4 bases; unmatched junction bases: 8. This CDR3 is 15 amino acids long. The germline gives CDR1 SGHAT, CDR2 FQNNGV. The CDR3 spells CASTRGLMGTGELFF. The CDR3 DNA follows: TGTGCCAGCACCAGGGGGCTGATGGGCACCGGGGAGCTGTTTTTT.

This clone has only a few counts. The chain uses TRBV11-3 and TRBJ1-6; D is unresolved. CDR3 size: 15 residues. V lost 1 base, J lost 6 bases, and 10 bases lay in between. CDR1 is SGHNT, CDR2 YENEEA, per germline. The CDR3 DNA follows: TGTGCCAGCAGCTTAGTGAGGCAGCCTAATTCACCCCTCCACTTT. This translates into CASSLVRQPNSPLHF.

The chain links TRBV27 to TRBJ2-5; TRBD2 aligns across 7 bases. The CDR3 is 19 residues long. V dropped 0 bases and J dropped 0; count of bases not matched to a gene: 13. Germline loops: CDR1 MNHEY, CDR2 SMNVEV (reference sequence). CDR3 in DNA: TGTGCCAGCAGTTTATCGGGGGGGAGAGGGGCATCGTACCAAGAGACCCAGTACTTC. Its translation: CASSLSGGRGASYQETQYF.

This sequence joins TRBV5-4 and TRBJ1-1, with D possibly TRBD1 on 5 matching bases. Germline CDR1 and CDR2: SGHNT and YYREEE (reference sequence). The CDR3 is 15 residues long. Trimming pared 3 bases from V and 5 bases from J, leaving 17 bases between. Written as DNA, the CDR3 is TGTGCCAGCAGCTCCGAAGACCTGGGGGGGACTGAAGCTTTCTTT. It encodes CASSSEDLGGTEAFF.

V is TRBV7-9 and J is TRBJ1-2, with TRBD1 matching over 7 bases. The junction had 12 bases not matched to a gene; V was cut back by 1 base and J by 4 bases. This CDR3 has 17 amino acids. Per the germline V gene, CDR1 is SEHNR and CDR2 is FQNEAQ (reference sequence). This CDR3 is CASSLGVGGQSFYGYTF. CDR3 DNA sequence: TGTGCCAGCAGCTTAGGAGTGGGGGGACAGTCATTCTATGGCTACACCTTC.

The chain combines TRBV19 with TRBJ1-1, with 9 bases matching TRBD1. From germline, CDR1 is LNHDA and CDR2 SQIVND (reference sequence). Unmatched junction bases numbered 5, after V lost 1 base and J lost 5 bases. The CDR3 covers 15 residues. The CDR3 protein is CASSIVGQGRTEAFF. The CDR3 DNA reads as TGTGCCAGTAGTATAGTAGGACAGGGGAGAACTGAAGCTTTCTTT. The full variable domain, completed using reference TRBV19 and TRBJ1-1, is DGGITQSPKYLFRKEGQNVTLSCEQNLNHDAMYWYRQDPGQGLRLIYYSQIVNDFQKGDIAEGYSVSREKKESFPLTVTSAQKNPTAFYLCASSIVGQGRTEAFFGQGTRLTVV.

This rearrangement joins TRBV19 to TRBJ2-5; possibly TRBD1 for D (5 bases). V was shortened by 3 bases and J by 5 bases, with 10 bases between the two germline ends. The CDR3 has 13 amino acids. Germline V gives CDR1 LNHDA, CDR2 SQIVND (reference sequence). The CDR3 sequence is CASSIRQPETQYF. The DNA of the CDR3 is TGTGCCAGTAGTATCCGACAGCCGGAGACCCAGTACTTC.

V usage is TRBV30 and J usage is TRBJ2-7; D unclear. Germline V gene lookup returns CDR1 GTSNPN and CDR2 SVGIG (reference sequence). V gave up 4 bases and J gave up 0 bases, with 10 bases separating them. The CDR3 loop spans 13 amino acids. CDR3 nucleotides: TGTGCCTGGAAGCCAGCCCTCTCCTACGAGCAGTACTTC. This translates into CAWKPALSYEQYF.

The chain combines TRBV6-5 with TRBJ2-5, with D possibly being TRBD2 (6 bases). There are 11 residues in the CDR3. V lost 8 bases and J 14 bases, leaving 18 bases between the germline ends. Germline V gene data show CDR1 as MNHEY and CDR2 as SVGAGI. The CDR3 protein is CASGNRDWRYF. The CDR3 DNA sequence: TGTGCCAGCGGTAATAGGGACTGGCGTTACTTC.

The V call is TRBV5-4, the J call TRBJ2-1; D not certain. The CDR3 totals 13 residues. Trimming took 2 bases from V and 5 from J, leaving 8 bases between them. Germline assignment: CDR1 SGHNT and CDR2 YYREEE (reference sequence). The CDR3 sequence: CASSLVANNEQFF. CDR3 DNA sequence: TGTGCCAGCAGCTTAGTGGCTAACAATGAGCAGTTCTTC. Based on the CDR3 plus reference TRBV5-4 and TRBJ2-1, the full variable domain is ETGVTQSPTHLIKTRGQQVTLRCSSQSGHNTVSWYQQALGQGPQFIFQYYREEENGRGNFPPRFSGLQFPNYSSELNVNALELDDSALYLCASSLVANNEQFFGPGTRLTVL.

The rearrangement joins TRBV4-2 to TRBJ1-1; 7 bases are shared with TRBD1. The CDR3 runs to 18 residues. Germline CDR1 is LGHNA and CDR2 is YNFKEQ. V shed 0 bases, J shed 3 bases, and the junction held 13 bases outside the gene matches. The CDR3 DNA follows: TGTGCCAGCAGCCAAGAATGGACCGTAACAGGGGATCACACTGAAGCTTTCTTT. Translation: CASSQEWTVTGDHTEAFF.

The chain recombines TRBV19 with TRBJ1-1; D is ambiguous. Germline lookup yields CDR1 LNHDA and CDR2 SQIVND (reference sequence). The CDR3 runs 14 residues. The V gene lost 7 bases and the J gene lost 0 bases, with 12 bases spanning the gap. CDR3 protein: CASKITGMNTEAFF. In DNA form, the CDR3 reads TGTGCCAGTAAGATAACGGGGATGAACACTGAAGCTTTCTTT.

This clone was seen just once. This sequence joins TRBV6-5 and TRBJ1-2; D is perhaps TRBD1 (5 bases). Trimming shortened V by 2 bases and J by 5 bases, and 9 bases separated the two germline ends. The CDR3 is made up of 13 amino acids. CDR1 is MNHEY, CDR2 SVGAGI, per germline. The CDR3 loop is CASSYQGLYGYTF. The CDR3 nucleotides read TGTGCCAGCAGTTACCAGGGCCTGTATGGCTACACCTTC.